The T cell receptor (beta chain) under discussion was sequenced for a study of blood T cell repertoires in COVID-19. CDR3 length: 16 amino acids. Looked up from germline, CDR1 is MNHEY and CDR2 is SVGAGI. Trimming left V 2 bases short and J 0 bases short, with 10 bases between. TCRdb's table, derived via immunoSEQ multiplex PCR, lists solely in-frame clones and lacks some. This repertoire shows tens of thousands of clones, 80% to 90% found once; its top ten account for 7% to 9%. This sequence was found in a woman in her 70s with acute or convalescent COVID-19. The sequenced sample was peripheral blood. J is TRBJ2-2 and V is TRBV6-5; maybe TRBD1 (5 bases). As DNA, the CDR3 is TGTGCCAGCAGTTACAGGACACTCGCGAACACCGGGGAGCTGTTTTTT. Protein product: CASSYRTLANTGELFF.